The clone carrying this TCR beta chain has just a few counts. Each CDR3 protein is one row after TCRdb ran MiXCR on the RT-PCR reads. The sample has about 960,000 distinct CDR3 sequences; more than 15% are singletons. The V and J ends lost 6 bases and 7 bases, in that order; junction bases with no gene match: 10. Germline V gives CDR1 DFQATT, CDR2 SNEGSKA (reference sequence). This CDR3 spans 15 amino acids. This specimen belongs to a study of patients and donors after allogeneic stem cell transplantation. The sequenced sample consisted of blood, either unsorted or a sorted T cell fraction (not recorded which). This TCR came from a human donor who was either an allogeneic HSCT recipient or a stem cell or donor lymphocyte infusion donor (not recorded which). It is not recorded whose cells these are; they may come from a transplant donor. The chain uses TRBV20-1 and TRBJ2-1; TRBD2 agrees at 12 bases. The CDR3 DNA follows: TGCAGTGCACGGAAAACTAGCGGGAGGAGGAATGAGCAGTTCTTC. This gives the protein CSARKTSGRRNEQFF.